The source of this T cell receptor beta chain is a study of regulatory T cells in long-lasting Graves disease. Germline values: CDR1 MNHEY, CDR2 SVGEGT. The CDR3 totals 12 residues. Stated time point: persistent/refractory GD, antithyroid drugs over 5 years with positive TRAb. PBMC-derived RNA was used for the TCR library. Clinicians diagnosed Graves' disease using American Thyroid Association guidelines. iRepertoire HTBI primers and Arm-PCR of CDR3 regions built TCR beta libraries. TCRdb re-analysed the multiplex PCR reads in MiXCR, keeping a single row per CDR3 protein. The profile shows hundreds of thousands of distinct CDR3 sequences, roughly 20% of them singletons. As concerns this clonotype: Its specificity is unknown. At one boundary the junction diverges from the germline segment, which might be a read error.

Study results and caveats: Thyroid tissue was not sampled; only peripheral blood was. Persistent Graves' patients showed less TCR diversity than newly diagnosed patients showed. Repertoires from persistent disease leaned toward TRBV28, TRBJ1-2 and TRBJ2-5.

This specimen consisted of peripheral blood mononuclear cells (PBMCs), obtained when the disease was refractory, from a patient treated with antithyroid drugs. The source is a female donor with Graves disease. The chain has TRBV6-2 or TRBV6-3 and TRBJ1-2; 7 bases are shared with TRBD1. CDR3 sequence: CASNRDRYGYAF. CDR3 nucleotide sequence: TGTGCCAGCAATCGGGACAGATATGGCTACGCCTTC.